This T cell receptor beta chain stems from a study of T cell repertoires in cytomegalovirus infection. With respect to this clonotype: Antigen unknown.

TCRdb re-derived calls from the reads in MiXCR, one entry per CDR3 protein. Among some 220,000 distinct CDR3 sequences listed, around two fifths were seen once. The germline V gene encodes CDR1 SEHNR and CDR2 FQNEAQ (reference sequence). This CDR3 comprises 18 residues. With 4 bases clipped from V and 3 bases from J, the junction kept 14 bases outside the gene matches. The source material was CD8+ T cells from cultured PBMCs, sampled from culture after CMV antigen stimulation. The chain combines TRBV7-9 with TRBJ2-1; 8 nucleotides line up with TRBD2. The receptor was derived from a human donor in good health (CMV status not recorded). Some clones in this sample may be carry-over from other donors' samples. The CDR3 nucleotides are TGTGCCAGCAGCTCGATGCCTAGCGGGCCGGAGAGCTACAATGAGCAGTTCTTC. Its translation: CASSSMPSGPESYNEQFF.